The 21 T cell receptor beta chains below all came from one sample that was sequenced in a study of cytomegalovirus exposure and HLA in healthy donors. Repertoires were generated with immunoSEQ multiplex PCR, while TCRdb's copy carries only in-frame clones and drops some. The sample records 200,000 to 300,000 clones, 90% being singletons. Sequencing was done on a sample of PBMCs. These receptors came from a woman aged 25 to 45 in good health and CMV-seronegative.

V gene TRBV10-2 combines with J gene TRBJ2-1, with D perhaps TRBD1 (5 bases). V gave up 6 bases and J gave up 10 bases, with 7 bases separating them. CDR1 WSHSY and CDR2 SAAADI come from the germline V gene. The CDR3 spans 10 residues. The CDR3 protein is CASRKGEQFF. The CDR3 DNA reads TGCGCCAGCAGGAAGGGGGAGCAGTTCTTC.

The genes are TRBV4-2 and TRBJ2-7, with 7 positions matching TRBD2. This CDR3 is 15 amino acids long. V shed 0 bases, J shed 5 bases, and the junction held 7 bases outside the gene matches. CDR1 LGHNA and CDR2 YNFKEQ come from the germline V gene. CDR3 protein: CASSQELGSGDEQYF. For the CDR3, the DNA is TGTGCCAGCAGCCAAGAACTGGGAAGCGGGGACGAGCAGTACTTC.

The rearrangement joins TRBV6-4 to TRBJ1-5; D uncertain. V gave up 8 bases and J gave up 2 bases, with 13 bases separating them. Germline lookup yields CDR1 MRHNA and CDR2 SNTAGT. This CDR3 has 14 amino acids. DNA for the CDR3: TGTGCCAGCGAGCCGGGGATGGGCAATCAGCCCCAGCATTTT. Translated, it gives CASEPGMGNQPQHF.

V usage is TRBV14 and J usage is TRBJ2-1; D gene unclear. Germline assignment: CDR1 SGHDN and CDR2 FVKESK. V lost 4 bases to trimming and J lost 3 bases, with 7 bases between them. The CDR3 spans 13 residues. CDR3 amino acids: CASSLPLYNEQFF. The CDR3 bases are TGTGCCAGCAGCCTCCCCCTCTACAATGAGCAGTTCTTC.

The chain combines TRBV4-1 with TRBJ1-4; 7 nucleotides align to TRBD1. CDR1 and CDR2 from the germline V gene are MGHRA and YSYEKL. Trimming removed 2 bases from V and 5 bases from J; junction bases left unmatched: 5. CDR3 length: 15 amino acids. In DNA, the CDR3 is TGCGCCAGCAGCCAATTAGAACAGGGGAATGAAAAACTGTTTTTT. Translated, it gives CASSQLEQGNEKLFF.

The chain couples TRBV19 to TRBJ2-7; D not resolved. From germline, CDR1 is LNHDA and CDR2 SQIVND (reference sequence). This CDR3 is built from 14 residues. Between the trimmed V and J ends, which lost 5 bases and 0 bases, there was a span of 11 bases. The CDR3 region is CASSFSGSSYEQYF. The CDR3 coding sequence is TGTGCCAGTAGTTTCTCAGGAAGCTCCTACGAGCAGTACTTC. Using reference TRBV19 and TRBJ2-7 for the parts outside the CDR3, the full variable domain is DGGITQSPKYLFRKEGQNVTLSCEQNLNHDAMYWYRQDPGQGLRLIYYSQIVNDFQKGDIAEGYSVSREKKESFPLTVTSAQKNPTAFYLCASSFSGSSYEQYFGPGTRLTVT.

This sequence joins TRBV6-1 and TRBJ2-1; TRBD2 agrees at 8 bases. The CDR3 covers 12 residues. V shed 10 bases and J 4 bases; nucleotides not matched to a gene: 3. CDR1 is MNHNS and CDR2 is SASEGT in the germline V gene. The CDR3 DNA follows: TGTGCCATCGGACTAGCTTACAATGAGCAGTTCTTC. It is translated as CAIGLAYNEQFF.

The J gene is TRBJ2-1, the V gene TRBV10-3, with 11 bases aligning to TRBD2. The CDR3 runs 16 residues. The trim removed 2 bases at V and 7 bases at J, leaving 7 bases unmatched. Germline V gene sequence: CDR1 ENHRY, CDR2 SYGVKD. This CDR3 reads CAISETIAGGRNEQFF. Here the CDR3 DNA reads TGTGCCATCAGTGAGACAATAGCGGGAGGGCGGAATGAGCAGTTCTTC.

This clone was observed a single time. V usage is TRBV9 and J usage is TRBJ2-1, with D possibly matching TRBD2 (6 bases). The V and J ends lost 3 bases and 5 bases respectively, with 15 bases between them. Looked up from germline, CDR1 is SGDLS and CDR2 is YYNGEE. The CDR3 consists of 15 residues. CDR3 sequence: CASSGVSGDHNEQFF. CDR3 in DNA: TGTGCCAGCAGCGGTGTTTCGGGAGACCACAATGAGCAGTTCTTC.

V usage is TRBV18 and J usage is TRBJ2-7; D gene uncertain. Germline-derived CDR1 and CDR2 are KGHSH and LQKENI. V lost 6 bases and J 2 bases, leaving 14 bases between the germline ends. The CDR3 runs to 14 residues. The CDR3 DNA is TGTGCCAGCTCCGCCGTCGACCTAACCTACGAGCAGTACTTC. Its protein is CASSAVDLTYEQYF.

DNA of the CDR3: TGCGCCAGCAGCCAGTCTGTGCTCTGGGGCTACGAGCAGTACTTC. Protein product: CASSQSVLWGYEQYF. The chain employs TRBV4-1 and TRBJ2-7; D remains unclear. CDR1 and CDR2 (germline): MGHRA, YSYEKL. The V gene lost 3 bases and the J gene lost 3 bases, with 15 bases spanning the gap. This CDR3 is 15 amino acids long.

The chain employs TRBV6-6 and TRBJ2-5; 10 nucleotides agree with TRBD2. The germline V gene has CDR1 MNHNY and CDR2 SVGAGI (reference sequence). Unmatched junction bases numbered 3, after V lost 5 bases and J lost 6 bases. The CDR3 length is 13 residues. Here the CDR3 DNA reads TGTGCCAGCAGTAAAACTAGCGGGAAGACCCAGTACTTC. This sequence encodes CASSKTSGKTQYF.

This chain joins TRBV11-2 and TRBJ2-7; 13 nucleotides line up with TRBD2. The CDR3 consists of 17 residues. V shed 2 bases and J 3 bases; nucleotides not matched to a gene: 7. Germline CDR1 reads SGHAT; CDR2 reads FQNNGV. CDR3 region: CASSLIGLAGVSYEQYF. CDR3 DNA sequence: TGTGCCAGCAGCTTAATTGGACTAGCGGGAGTGAGCTACGAGCAGTACTTC.

CDR3 region: CSALDDTEAFF. The CDR3 DNA is TGCAGTGCTCTCGATGACACTGAAGCTTTCTTT. V gene TRBV20-1 combines with J gene TRBJ1-1, with unresolved D. The CDR3 extends over 11 amino acids. Trimming pared 5 bases from V and 3 bases from J, leaving 7 bases between. Germline-derived CDR1 and CDR2 are DFQATT and SNEGSKA (reference sequence).

The CDR3 here is CASSLSASGTYNEQFF. The CDR3 region has the DNA TGTGCCAGCAGTTTATCCGCTAGCGGGACCTACAATGAGCAGTTCTTC. The chain has TRBV28 and TRBJ2-1; 9 positions match TRBD2. Germline CDR1 and CDR2: MDHEN and SYDVKM. This CDR3 contains 16 residues. V shed 1 base and J 2 bases; nucleotides not matched to a gene: 3.

The rearrangement links TRBV6-5 to TRBJ2-1, with 11 positions matching TRBD2. This CDR3 is 15 amino acids long. Germline CDR1 MNHEY, CDR2 SVGAGI. J lost 3 bases, V lost 4 bases, and 2 bases had no gene match. The CDR3 nucleotides are TGTGCCAGCAGTTTCACTAGCGGGAGCTACAATGAGCAGTTCTTC. This gives the protein CASSFTSGSYNEQFF.

The chain combines TRBV7-3 with TRBJ1-1; a weak D match, TRBD1 (6 bases). Germline CDR1 is SGHTA and CDR2 is FQGTGA. The CDR3 is 13 amino acids. The ends were cut back, 8 bases at V and 3 bases at J, with 13 bases in the middle. The CDR3 DNA reads TGTGCCAGCGGCCTACAGGGAGACACTGAAGCTTTCTTT. This sequence encodes CASGLQGDTEAFF.

The genes are TRBV18 and TRBJ2-5; maybe TRBD1 (6 bases). The CDR3 runs 13 residues. V was cut by 6 bases and J by 2 bases, with 10 bases left in between. Germline loops: CDR1 KGHSH, CDR2 LQKENI. CDR3 protein: CASSRQEQETQYF. The CDR3 DNA is TGTGCCAGCTCGCGACAGGAGCAAGAGACCCAGTACTTC.

The gene calls are TRBV13 and TRBJ2-1; D gene ambiguous. There are 13 residues in the CDR3. Germline V gives CDR1 PRHDT, CDR2 FYEKMQ (reference sequence). V lost 3 bases and J lost 8, with 11 bases in between. CDR3 coding DNA: TGTGCCAGCAGCTTTCAGACGACGCATGAGCAGTTCTTC. Amino acid sequence: CASSFQTTHEQFF.

The sample holds a few counts of this clone. The chain recombines TRBV6-5 with TRBJ1-2; TRBD1 aligns across 12 bases. Per germline, CDR1 MNHEY and CDR2 SVGAGI. V trimming: 2 bases; J trimming: 5 bases; junction bases outside the gene matches: 6. The CDR3 consists of 16 residues. The CDR3 reads CASSYPGTGGEYGYTF. DNA of the CDR3: TGTGCCAGCAGTTACCCAGGGACAGGGGGCGAGTATGGCTACACCTTC.

The V and J genes are TRBV28 and TRBJ2-1; tentatively, D is TRBD2 (6 bases). The germline CDR1 and CDR2 sequences are MDHEN and SYDVKM. Trimming took off 6 bases at V and 5 bases at J, with 23 bases between the two ends. This CDR3 is 17 amino acids long. CDR3: CASSHGRGLEWHNEQFF. CDR3 DNA: TGTGCCAGCAGCCATGGCCGGGGACTCGAATGGCACAATGAGCAGTTCTTC.